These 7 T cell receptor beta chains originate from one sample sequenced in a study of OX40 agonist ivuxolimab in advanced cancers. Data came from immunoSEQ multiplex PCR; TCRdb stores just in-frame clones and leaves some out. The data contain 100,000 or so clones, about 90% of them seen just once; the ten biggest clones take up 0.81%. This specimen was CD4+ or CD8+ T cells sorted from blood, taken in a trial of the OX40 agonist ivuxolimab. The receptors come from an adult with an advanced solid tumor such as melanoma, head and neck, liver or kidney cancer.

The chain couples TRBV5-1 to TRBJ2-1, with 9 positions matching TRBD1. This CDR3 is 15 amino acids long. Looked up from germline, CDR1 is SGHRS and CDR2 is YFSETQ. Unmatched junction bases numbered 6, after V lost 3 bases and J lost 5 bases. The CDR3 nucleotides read TGCGCCAGCAGCTGGAGAGGGACAGGGAACAATGAGCAGTTCTTC. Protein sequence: CASSWRGTGNNEQFF.

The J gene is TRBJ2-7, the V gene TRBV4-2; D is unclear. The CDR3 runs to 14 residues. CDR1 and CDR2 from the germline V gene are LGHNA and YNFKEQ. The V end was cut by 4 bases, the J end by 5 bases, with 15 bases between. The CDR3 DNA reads TGTGCCAGCAGCCCCCGAGGACCACGGGACGAGCAGTACTTC. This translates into CASSPRGPRDEQYF.

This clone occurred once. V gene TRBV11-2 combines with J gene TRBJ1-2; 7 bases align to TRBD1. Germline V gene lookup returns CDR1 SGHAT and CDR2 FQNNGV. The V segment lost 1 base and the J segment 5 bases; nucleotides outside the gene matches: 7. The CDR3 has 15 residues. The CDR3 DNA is TGTGCCAGCAGCTTAGGGGGGGACAGCTCTTATGGCTACACCTTC. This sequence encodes CASSLGGDSSYGYTF.

CDR3 amino acids: CASSLAESWRGNTGELFF. The CDR3 DNA is TGCGCCAGCAGCTTGGCCGAATCCTGGCGGGGAAACACCGGGGAGCTGTTTTTT. This chain links TRBV5-1 with TRBJ2-2; a possible D gene is TRBD2 (6 bases). V shed 0 bases and J shed 2 bases, with 17 bases lying between them. Looked up from germline, CDR1 is SGHRS and CDR2 is YFSETQ. CDR3 length: 18 residues.

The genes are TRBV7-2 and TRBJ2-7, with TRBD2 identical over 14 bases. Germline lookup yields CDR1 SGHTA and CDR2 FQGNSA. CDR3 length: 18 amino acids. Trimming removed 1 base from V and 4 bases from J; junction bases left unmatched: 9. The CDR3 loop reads CASSLVRPGLAGAYEQYF. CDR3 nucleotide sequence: TGTGCCAGCAGCTTAGTACGACCGGGACTAGCGGGAGCGTACGAGCAGTACTTC.

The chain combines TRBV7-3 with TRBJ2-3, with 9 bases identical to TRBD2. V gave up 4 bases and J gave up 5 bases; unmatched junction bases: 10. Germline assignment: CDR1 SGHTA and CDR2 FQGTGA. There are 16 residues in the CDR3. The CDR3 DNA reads TGTGCCAGCAGCTCCGGGGTAGCGGGAGCAGTAGATACGCAGTATTTT. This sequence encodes CASSSGVAGAVDTQYF.

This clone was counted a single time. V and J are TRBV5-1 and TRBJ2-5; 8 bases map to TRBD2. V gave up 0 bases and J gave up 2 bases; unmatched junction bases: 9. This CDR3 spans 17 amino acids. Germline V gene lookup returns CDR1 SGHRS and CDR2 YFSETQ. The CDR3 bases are TGCGCCAGCAGCTTGGGAGTCGGCGGGACTAGTCAAGAGACCCAGTACTTC. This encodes CASSLGVGGTSQETQYF.